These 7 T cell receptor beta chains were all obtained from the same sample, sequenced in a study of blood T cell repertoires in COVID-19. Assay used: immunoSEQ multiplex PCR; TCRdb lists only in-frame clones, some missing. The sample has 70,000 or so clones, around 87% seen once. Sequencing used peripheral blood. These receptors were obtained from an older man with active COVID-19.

Here the CDR3 reads CASSEGTASNQPQHF. The CDR3 DNA sequence: TGTGCCAGCAGTGAAGGGACAGCTAGCAATCAGCCCCAGCATTTT. This rearrangement joins TRBV25-1 to TRBJ1-5, with 7 bases lining up with TRBD1. Trimming took 2 bases from V and 0 from J; bases not matched to a gene: 1. CDR3 size: 15 residues. From germline, CDR1 is MGHDK and CDR2 SYGVNS.

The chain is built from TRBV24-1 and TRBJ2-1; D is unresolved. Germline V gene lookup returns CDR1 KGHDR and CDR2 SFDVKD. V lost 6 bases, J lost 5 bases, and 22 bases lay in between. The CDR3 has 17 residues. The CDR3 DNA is TGTGCCACCAGTCAATACGGCGCAGGTGTCGCCCACAATGAGCAGTTCTTC. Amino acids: CATSQYGAGVAHNEQFF.

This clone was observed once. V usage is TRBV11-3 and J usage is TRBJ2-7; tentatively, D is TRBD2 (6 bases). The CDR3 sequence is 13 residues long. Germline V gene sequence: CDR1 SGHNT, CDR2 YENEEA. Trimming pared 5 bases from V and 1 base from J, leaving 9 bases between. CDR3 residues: CASSRRGSYEQYF. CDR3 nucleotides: TGTGCCAGCAGCCGCCGGGGGTCCTACGAGCAGTACTTC.

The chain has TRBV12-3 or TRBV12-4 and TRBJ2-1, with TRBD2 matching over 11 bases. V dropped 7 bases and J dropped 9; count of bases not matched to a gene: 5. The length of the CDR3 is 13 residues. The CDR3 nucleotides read TGTGCCAGCACCCTAGCGGGGGGCGGTGAGCAGTTCTTC. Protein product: CASTLAGGGEQFF.

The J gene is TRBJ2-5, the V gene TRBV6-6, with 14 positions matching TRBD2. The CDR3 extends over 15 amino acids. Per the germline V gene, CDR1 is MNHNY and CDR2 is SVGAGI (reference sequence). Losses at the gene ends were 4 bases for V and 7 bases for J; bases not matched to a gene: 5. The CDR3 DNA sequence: TGTGCCAGCAGTTCCTCCGGACTAGCGGGAGGGACCCAGTACTTC. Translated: CASSSSGLAGGTQYF.

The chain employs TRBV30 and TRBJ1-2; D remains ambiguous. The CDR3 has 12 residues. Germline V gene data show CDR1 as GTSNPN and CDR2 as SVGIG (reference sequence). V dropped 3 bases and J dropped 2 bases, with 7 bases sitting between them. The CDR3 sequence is CAWSGVNYGYTF. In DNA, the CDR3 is TGTGCCTGGAGCGGGGTGAACTATGGCTACACCTTC.

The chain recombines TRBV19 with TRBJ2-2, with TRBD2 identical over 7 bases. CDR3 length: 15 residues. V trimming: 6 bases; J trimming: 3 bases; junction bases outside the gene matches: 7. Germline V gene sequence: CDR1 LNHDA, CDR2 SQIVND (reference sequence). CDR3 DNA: TGTGCCAGTAGGTGGGTCGCGGGAGACACCGGGGAGCTGTTTTTT. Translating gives CASRWVAGDTGELFF.